This T cell receptor beta chain was retrieved from a study of Ad26.COV2.S vaccination and SARS-CoV-2 variants. Profiling relied on immunoSEQ multiplex PCR, and the TCRdb table lists in-frame clones only, not all of them. The sample carries over 350,000 clones, about nine tenths recorded once. With 0 bases clipped from V and 1 base from J, the junction kept 2 bases outside the gene matches. CDR3 length: 15 residues. CDR1 and CDR2 from the germline V gene are SGHRS and YFSETQ. Note on this clone: Distinct nucleotide sequences in the sample also encode this CDR3.

Described treatment: around 19 received Ad26.COV2.S at low or high dose, single or two shots; five or six received placebo; per-sample allocation not given. Collection of samples fell on day 63 after the first vaccine or placebo injection. An adult donor aged 18-55 years was enrolled in Boston. The shot given was an Ad26 vector that makes Wuhan-strain SARS-CoV-2 spike. The clonotype comes from a person aged 18-60 years who received the Ad26.COV2.S COVID-19 vaccine or a placebo. The V and J genes are TRBV5-1 and TRBJ2-3, with 7 bases identical to TRBD2. Sequenced material: peripheral blood, taken in a trial of Ad26.COV2.S vaccine versus placebo. The CDR3 spells CASSLASGGTDTQYF. The CDR3 nucleotides read TGCGCCAGCAGCTTGGCTAGCGGAGGCACAGATACGCAGTATTTT.